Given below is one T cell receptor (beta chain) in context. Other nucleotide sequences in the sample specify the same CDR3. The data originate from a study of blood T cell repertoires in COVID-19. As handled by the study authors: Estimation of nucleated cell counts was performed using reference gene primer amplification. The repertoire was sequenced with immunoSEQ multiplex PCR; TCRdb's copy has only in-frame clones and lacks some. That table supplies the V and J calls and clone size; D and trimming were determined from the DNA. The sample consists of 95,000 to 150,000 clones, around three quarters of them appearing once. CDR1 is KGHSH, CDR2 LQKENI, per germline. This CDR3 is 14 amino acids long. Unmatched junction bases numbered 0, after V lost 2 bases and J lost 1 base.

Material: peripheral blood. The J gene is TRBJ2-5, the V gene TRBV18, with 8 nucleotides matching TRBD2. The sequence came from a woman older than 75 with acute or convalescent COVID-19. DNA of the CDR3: TGTGCCAGCTCACCAGGGACTAGCCAAGAGACCCAGTACTTC. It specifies CASSPGTSQETQYF. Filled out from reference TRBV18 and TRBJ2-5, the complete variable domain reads NAGVMQNPRHLVRRRGQEARLRCSPMKGHSHVYWYRQLPEEGLKFMVYLQKENIIDESGMPKERFSAEFPKEGPSILRIQQVVRGDSAAYFCASSPGTSQETQYFGPGTRLLVL.